A single sample gave rise to the 14 T cell receptor beta chains below, sequenced in a study of blood T cell repertoires in COVID-19. The assay was immunoSEQ multiplex PCR, and TCRdb's table has in-frame clones only and misses some. The profile covers more than 80,000 clones, with around 85% appearing a single time and 2.5% to 3.5% taken by the ten largest. The sample taken for sequencing was peripheral blood. The source of these receptors is a woman aged 80 or older with COVID-19, enrolled during active disease.

This clone was detected a few times. The V gene is TRBV9, the J gene TRBJ2-7; 14 nucleotides line up with TRBD2. With 1 base clipped from V and 6 bases from J, the junction kept 6 bases outside the gene matches. CDR1 is SGDLS, CDR2 YYNGEE, per germline. CDR3 length: 16 amino acids. CDR3 sequence: CASSVQGLAGGGEQYF. CDR3 DNA sequence: TGTGCCAGCAGCGTACAAGGACTAGCGGGAGGAGGCGAGCAGTACTTC.

The chain employs TRBV6-5 and TRBJ2-7, with D possibly TRBD1 on 6 matching bases. The germline gives CDR1 MNHEY, CDR2 SVGAGI. The ends were cut back, 6 bases at V and 5 bases at J, with 11 bases in the middle. The CDR3 is 12 amino acids. As DNA, the CDR3 is TGTGCCAGCAGGACTCAGGGGCACGAGCAGTACTTC. It encodes CASRTQGHEQYF.

The rearrangement links TRBV18 to TRBJ2-3; 7 bases agree with TRBD1. From germline, CDR1 is KGHSH and CDR2 LQKENI. The CDR3 runs to 15 residues. V shed 6 bases, J shed 5 bases, and the junction held 11 bases outside the gene matches. This chain's CDR3 is CASSRPKGARDTQYF. The CDR3, as DNA: TGTGCCAGCTCCCGTCCCAAGGGGGCTAGAGATACGCAGTATTTT.

The chain employs TRBV2 and TRBJ2-5; perhaps TRBD2 as D (7 bases). Trimming took 0 bases from V and 5 from J, leaving 13 bases between them. Germline V lookup: CDR1 SNHLY, CDR2 FYNNEI. The CDR3 contains 15 residues. CDR3 loop: CASSEATRGGETQYF. CDR3 coding DNA: TGTGCCAGCAGTGAAGCAACCAGGGGAGGGGAGACCCAGTACTTC.

This chain connects TRBV6-2 or TRBV6-3 to TRBJ2-1; 7 bases match TRBD2. This CDR3 has 16 residues. Unmatched junction bases numbered 2, after V lost 0 bases and J lost 0 bases. Germline values: CDR1 MNHEY, CDR2 SVGEGT. The CDR3 reads CASSYSPGGSYNEQFF. CDR3 nucleotide sequence: TGTGCCAGCAGTTACTCGCCGGGGGGCTCCTACAATGAGCAGTTCTTC.

This chain uses TRBV9 with TRBJ2-1; TRBD2 matches at 10 bases. V dropped 7 bases and J dropped 4; count of bases not matched to a gene: 17. From germline, CDR1 is SGDLS and CDR2 YYNGEE. The CDR3 has 18 residues. CDR3 nucleotide sequence: TGTGCCAGCGGTCTCTCGGTTAGTCGACTAGCGGGTTACAATGAGCAGTTCTTC. It codes for CASGLSVSRLAGYNEQFF.

This clone appeared a few times. The chain couples TRBV28 to TRBJ2-7; D is uncertain. This CDR3 comprises 11 residues. V lost 8 bases and J lost 3, with 8 bases in between. CDR1 is MDHEN and CDR2 is SYDVKM in the germline V gene. CDR3 sequence (DNA): TGTGCCAGCGGTCAACTCTACGAGCAGTACTTC. Translated: CASGQLYEQYF.

The rearrangement links TRBV18 to TRBJ1-1; D is perhaps TRBD1 (5 bases). V dropped 3 bases and J dropped 0 bases, with 8 bases sitting between them. Germline CDR1 KGHSH, CDR2 LQKENI. This CDR3 contains 14 residues. The CDR3 DNA follows: TGTGCCAGCTCACCCGTGACAGTGAACACTGAAGCTTTCTTT. Amino acids: CASSPVTVNTEAFF.

This clone was seen a few times. The rearrangement joins TRBV13 to TRBJ2-7; 7 bases are a match to TRBD2. This CDR3 spans 16 amino acids. Germline-derived CDR1 and CDR2 are PRHDT and FYEKMQ (reference sequence). Unmatched junction bases numbered 10, after V lost 1 base and J lost 4 bases. CDR3 protein: CASSLVVGSGGYEQYF. The CDR3 DNA follows: TGTGCCAGCAGCTTAGTCGTCGGATCGGGAGGATACGAGCAGTACTTC.

CDR3 in amino acids: CASSMHMQGELFF. The CDR3 region has the DNA TGTGCCAGTAGTATGCATATGCAGGGCGAACTGTTTTTT. The chain is built from TRBV19 and TRBJ1-4, with a weak D call TRBD1 (5 bases). Trimming took 3 bases from V and 12 from J, leaving 14 bases between them. Germline loops: CDR1 LNHDA, CDR2 SQIVND (reference sequence). The CDR3 consists of 13 residues.

The chain is built from TRBV2 and TRBJ2-7, with D possibly being TRBD1 (6 bases). Germline CDR1 SNHLY, CDR2 FYNNEI. The CDR3 has 12 amino acids. Deletions cut 7 bases from V and 0 bases from J, with 7 bases between. Here the CDR3 reads CASTGDSYEQYF. CDR3 coding DNA: TGTGCCAGCACAGGGGACTCCTACGAGCAGTACTTC.

The V and J genes are TRBV4-3 and TRBJ2-1; D gene uncertain. The length of the CDR3 is 14 residues. V was clipped by 0 bases and J by 9 bases, with 12 bases between them. The germline V gene has CDR1 LGHNA and CDR2 YSLEER. The CDR3 is CASSQDFSQSEQFF. CDR3 bases: TGCGCCAGCAGCCAAGATTTTAGCCAAAGTGAGCAGTTCTTC.

This rearrangement joins TRBV13 to TRBJ2-1, with 7 bases aligning to TRBD2. The V gene end was trimmed by 4 bases and the J gene end by 7 bases; junction bases not matched to a gene: 7. This CDR3 has 14 residues. The germline V gene has CDR1 PRHDT and CDR2 FYEKMQ (reference sequence). The CDR3 DNA sequence: TGTGCCAGCAGCTCGGGCGGCGGGAGAAATGAGCAGTTCTTC. Protein product: CASSSGGGRNEQFF.

The J gene is TRBJ2-2, the V gene TRBV5-4, with TRBD2 as a possible D gene (5 bases). Germline V lookup: CDR1 SGHNT, CDR2 YYREEE (reference sequence). V was clipped by 4 bases and J by 0 bases, with 10 bases between them. The CDR3 runs to 15 residues. The CDR3 sequence is CASSRAATNTGELFF. CDR3 coding DNA: TGTGCCAGCAGCCGAGCGGCTACGAACACCGGGGAGCTGTTTTTT.